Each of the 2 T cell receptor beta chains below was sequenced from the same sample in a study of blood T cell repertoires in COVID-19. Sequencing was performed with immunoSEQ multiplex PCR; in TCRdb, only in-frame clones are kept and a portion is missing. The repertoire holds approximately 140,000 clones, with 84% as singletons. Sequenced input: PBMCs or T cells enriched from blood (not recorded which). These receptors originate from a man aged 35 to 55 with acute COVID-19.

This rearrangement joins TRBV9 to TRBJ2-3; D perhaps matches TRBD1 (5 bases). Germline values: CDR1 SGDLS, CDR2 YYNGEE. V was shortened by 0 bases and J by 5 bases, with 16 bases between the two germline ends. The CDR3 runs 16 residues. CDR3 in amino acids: CASSVGWGPLGDTQYF. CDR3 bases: TGTGCCAGCAGCGTAGGATGGGGCCCCCTGGGAGATACGCAGTATTTT.

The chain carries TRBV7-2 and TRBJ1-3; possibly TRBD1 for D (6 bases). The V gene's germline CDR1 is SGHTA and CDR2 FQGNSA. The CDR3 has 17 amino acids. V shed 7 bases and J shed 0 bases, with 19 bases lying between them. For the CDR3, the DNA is TGTGCCAGCACCCCCCTCGGGGGGCGAAACTCTGGAAACACCATATATTTT. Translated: CASTPLGGRNSGNTIYF.